These T cell receptor beta chains were read from a single sample in a study of blood T cell repertoires in COVID-19. Method: immunoSEQ multiplex PCR; TCRdb's copy keeps in-frame clones and lacks some. The sample carries some 150,000 clones, roughly 87% recorded once. Sequences were obtained from peripheral blood. The receptors come from an older woman with active or convalescent COVID-19. Both conserved end residues are part of each CDR3. A D gene is named only where the DNA matches it firmly.

cdr3_aa: CARRTVQGARQHF; v_call: TRBV5-3; d_call: TRBD1
cdr3_aa: CASSDGTANSPLHF; v_call: TRBV19; d_call: TRBD1
cdr3_aa: CASSSSTDTQYF; v_call: TRBV5-1; d_call: -
cdr3_aa: CASSPRTSGGPSTGELFF; v_call: TRBV5-5; d_call: TRBD2
cdr3_aa: CASSALYRTGQRTGELFF; v_call: TRBV9; d_call: TRBD1
cdr3_aa: CSVERGRNKAFF; v_call: TRBV29-1; d_call: TRBD1
cdr3_aa: CATRPDTAKSDTQYF; v_call: TRBV24-1; d_call: -
cdr3_aa: CASSRGGQGYSYEQYF; v_call: TRBV21-1; d_call: -
cdr3_aa: CASSQEWAGGNTIYF; v_call: TRBV4-3; d_call: -
cdr3_aa: CASLLQGAHYYGYTF; v_call: TRBV5-6; d_call: TRBD1
cdr3_aa: CSVETRQGPIGYTF; v_call: TRBV29-1; d_call: TRBD1
cdr3_aa: CASSQEEGGTEAFF; v_call: TRBV3-1/TRBV3-2; d_call: -